Below, one T cell receptor beta chain is given with its context. The antigen remains undetermined. Germline V CDR1 and CDR2: SGHVS, FNYEAQ. This CDR3 comprises 16 residues. The V end was cut by 5 bases, the J end by 3 bases, with 17 bases between. This sample is part of a study of cytomegalovirus exposure and HLA in healthy donors. Study overall: The 95 to 150 validation repertoires were produced on the same platform as the 700 or so repertoires of the first cohort. This was reported in a later analysis.

General study results and limits: The study designated about 160 TCR beta chains cytomegalovirus-associated.

Only in-frame clones appear in the TCRdb table, and some are missing; sequencing was by immunoSEQ multiplex PCR. The sample lists some 170,000 clones, approximately 86% occurring once. The specimen sequenced was PBMCs. The clonotype originates from a man aged 18 to 29 in good health and CMV-seropositive. This chain joins TRBV7-6 and TRBJ1-3, with a tentative D call TRBD1 (6 bases). In DNA, the CDR3 is TGTGCCAGCAGCCGAATGACAGGACTCGTTGGAAACACCATATATTTT. It specifies CASSRMTGLVGNTIYF.